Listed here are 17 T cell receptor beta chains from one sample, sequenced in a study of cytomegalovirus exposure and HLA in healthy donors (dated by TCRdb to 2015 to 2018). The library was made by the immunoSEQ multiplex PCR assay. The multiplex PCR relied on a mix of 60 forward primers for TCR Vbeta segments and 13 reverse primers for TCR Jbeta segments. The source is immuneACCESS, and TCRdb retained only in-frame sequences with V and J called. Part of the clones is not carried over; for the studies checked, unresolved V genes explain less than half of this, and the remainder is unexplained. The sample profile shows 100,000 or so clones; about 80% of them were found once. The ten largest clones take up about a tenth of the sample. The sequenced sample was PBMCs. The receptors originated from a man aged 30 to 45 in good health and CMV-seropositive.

CDR3 in DNA: TGTGCCAGCTTGGACAGAACCTCCTACGAGCAGTACTTC. Protein: CASLDRTSYEQYF. This chain joins TRBV6-5 and TRBJ2-5; a possible D gene is TRBD1 (6 bases). The end of the DNA aligns better with TRBJ2-7, so the J call may be wrong. CDR3 length: 13 residues. Germline V gene sequence: CDR1 MNHEY, CDR2 SVGAGI.

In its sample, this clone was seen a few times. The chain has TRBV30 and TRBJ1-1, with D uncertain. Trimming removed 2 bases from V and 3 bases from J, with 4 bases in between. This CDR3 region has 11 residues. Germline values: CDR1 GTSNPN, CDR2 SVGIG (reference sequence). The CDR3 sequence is CAWSKHTEAFF. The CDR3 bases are TGTGCCTGGAGTAAGCACACTGAAGCTTTCTTT.

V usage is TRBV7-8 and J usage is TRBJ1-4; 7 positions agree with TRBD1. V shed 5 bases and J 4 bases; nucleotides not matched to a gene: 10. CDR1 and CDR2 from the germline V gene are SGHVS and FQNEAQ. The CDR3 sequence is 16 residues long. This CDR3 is CASSANLGQFNEKLFF. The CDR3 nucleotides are TGTGCCAGCAGCGCGAACTTGGGACAGTTTAATGAAAAACTGTTTTTT.

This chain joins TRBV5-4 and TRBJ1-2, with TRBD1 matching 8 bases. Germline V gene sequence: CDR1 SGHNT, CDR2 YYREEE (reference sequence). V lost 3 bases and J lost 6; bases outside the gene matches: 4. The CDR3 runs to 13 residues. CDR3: CASSSQGADGYTF. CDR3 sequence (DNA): TGTGCCAGCAGCTCTCAGGGGGCCGATGGCTACACCTTC.

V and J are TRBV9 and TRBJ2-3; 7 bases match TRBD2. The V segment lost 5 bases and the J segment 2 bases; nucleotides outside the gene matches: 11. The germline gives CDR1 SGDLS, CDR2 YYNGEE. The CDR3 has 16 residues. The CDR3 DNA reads TGTGCCAGCAGTCCCAAGACGGGGGGTCTCACAGATACGCAGTATTTT. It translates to CASSPKTGGLTDTQYF.

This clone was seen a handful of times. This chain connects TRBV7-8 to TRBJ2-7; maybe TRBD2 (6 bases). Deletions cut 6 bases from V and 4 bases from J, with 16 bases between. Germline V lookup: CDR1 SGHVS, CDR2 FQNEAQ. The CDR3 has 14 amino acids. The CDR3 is CASSSETGGYEQYF. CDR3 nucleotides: TGTGCCAGCAGTTCTGAGACCGGGGGATACGAGCAGTACTTC.

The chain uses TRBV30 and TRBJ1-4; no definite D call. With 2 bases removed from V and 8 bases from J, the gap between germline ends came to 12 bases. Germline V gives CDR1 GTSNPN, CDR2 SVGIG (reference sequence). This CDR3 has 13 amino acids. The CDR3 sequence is CAWSHFPGEKLFF. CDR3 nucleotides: TGTGCCTGGAGTCACTTCCCGGGGGAAAAACTGTTTTTT.

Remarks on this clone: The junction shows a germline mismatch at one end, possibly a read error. CDR3 in amino acids: CASSYGTGATNTEVFF. CDR3 coding DNA: TGTGCCAGCAGTTATGGGACAGGGGCTACGAACACTGAAGTTTTCTTT. This rearrangement joins TRBV6-5 to TRBJ1-1, with TRBD1 identical over 10 bases. CDR1 is MNHEY and CDR2 is SVGAGI in the germline V gene. This CDR3 is 16 amino acids long.

CDR3 residues: CASSQGDRNNSPLHF. The DNA of the CDR3 is TGCGCCAGCAGCCAAGGGGACAGGAATAATTCACCCCTCCACTTT. The chain joins TRBV4-3 to TRBJ1-6, with 8 bases identical to TRBD1. V trimming: 1 base; J trimming: 5 bases; junction bases outside the gene matches: 1. Germline CDR1 is LGHNA and CDR2 is YSLEER. The CDR3 runs to 15 residues.

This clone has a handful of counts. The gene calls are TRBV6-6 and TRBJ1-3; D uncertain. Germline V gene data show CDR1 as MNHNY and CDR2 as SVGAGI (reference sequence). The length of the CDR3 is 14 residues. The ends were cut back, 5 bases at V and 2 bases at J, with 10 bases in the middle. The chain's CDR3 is CASSPDGAGNTIYF. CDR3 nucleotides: TGTGCCAGCAGTCCCGACGGAGCTGGAAACACCATATATTTT.

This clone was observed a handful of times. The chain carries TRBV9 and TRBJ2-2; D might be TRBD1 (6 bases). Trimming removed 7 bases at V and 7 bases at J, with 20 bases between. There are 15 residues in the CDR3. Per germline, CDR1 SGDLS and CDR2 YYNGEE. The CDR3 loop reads CASSPTLGGLGELFF. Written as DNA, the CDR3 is TGTGCCAGCTCCCCCACTCTAGGGGGTCTCGGGGAGCTGTTTTTT.

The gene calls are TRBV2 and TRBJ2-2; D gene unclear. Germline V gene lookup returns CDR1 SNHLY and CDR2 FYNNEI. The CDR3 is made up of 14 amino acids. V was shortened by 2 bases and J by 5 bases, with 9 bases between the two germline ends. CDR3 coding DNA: TGTGCCAGCAGTGAAATAGATTCTACCGGGGAGCTGTTTTTT. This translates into CASSEIDSTGELFF.

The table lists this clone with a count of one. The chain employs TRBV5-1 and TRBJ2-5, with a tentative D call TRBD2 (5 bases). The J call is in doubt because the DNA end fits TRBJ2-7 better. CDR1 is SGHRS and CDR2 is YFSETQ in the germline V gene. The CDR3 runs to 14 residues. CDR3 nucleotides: TGCGCCAGCAGCTTGGACGGGGTCCCCTACGAGCAGTACTTC. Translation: CASSLDGVPYEQYF.

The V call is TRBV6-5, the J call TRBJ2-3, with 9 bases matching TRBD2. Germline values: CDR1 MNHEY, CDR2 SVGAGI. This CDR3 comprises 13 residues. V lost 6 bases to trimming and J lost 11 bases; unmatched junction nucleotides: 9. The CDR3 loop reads CASRGGGARVQYF. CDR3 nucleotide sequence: TGTGCCAGCAGGGGCGGGGGGGCTAGAGTGCAGTATTTT.

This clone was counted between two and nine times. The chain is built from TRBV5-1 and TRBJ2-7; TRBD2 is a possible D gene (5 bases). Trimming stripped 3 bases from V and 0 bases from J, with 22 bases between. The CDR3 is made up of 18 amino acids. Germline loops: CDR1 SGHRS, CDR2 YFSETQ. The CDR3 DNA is TGCGCCAGCAGCTCGACCCCGGGATCAATCCGCCGCTCCTACGAGCAGTACTTC. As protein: CASSSTPGSIRRSYEQYF. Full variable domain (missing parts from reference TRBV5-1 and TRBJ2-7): KAGVTQTPRYLIKTRGQQVTLSCSPISGHRSVSWYQQTPGQGLQFLFEYFSETQRNKGNFPGRFSGRQFSNSRSEMNVSTLELGDSALYLCASSSTPGSIRRSYEQYFGPGTRLTVT.

The CDR3 sequence: CASSFTVYNSPLHF. The CDR3 bases are TGTGCCAGCAGTTTTACAGTGTACAATTCACCCCTCCACTTT. The chain employs TRBV6-5 and TRBJ1-6; D remains unclear. V was clipped by 4 bases and J by 7 bases, with 11 bases between them. The CDR3 is 14 residues long. Germline-derived CDR1 and CDR2 are MNHEY and SVGAGI.

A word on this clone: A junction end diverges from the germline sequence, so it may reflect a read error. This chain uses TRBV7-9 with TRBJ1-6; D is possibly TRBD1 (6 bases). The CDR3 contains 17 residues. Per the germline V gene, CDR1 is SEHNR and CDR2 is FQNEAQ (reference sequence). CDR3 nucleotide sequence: TGTTCCAGCAGCTTAGCCGGCGGGGGCAGGAAGAATTCACCCCTCCACTTT. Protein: CSSSLAGGGRKNSPLHF.